The 26 T cell receptor beta chains below all came from one sample that was sequenced in a study of beta chain features in type 1 diabetes. General study results and limits: Moderate but significant shortening of TCRB CDR3s was recorded in all four CD4+ subsets from Type 1 diabetes patients.

No antigen is known for these receptors. The investigators reverse transcribed all of the isolated RNA, so they sequenced expressed TCRB transcripts. The protocol was immunoSEQ multiplex PCR, while the TCRdb copy is restricted to in-frame clones and leaves out a portion. This table holds 600,000 to 700,000 clones, over 10% found once. The sequenced material came from naive CD4+ T cells from blood. The receptors stem from a man aged 30-40 years with type 1 diabetes.

The J gene is TRBJ2-1, the V gene TRBV7-8, with 10 bases fitting TRBD1. This CDR3 spans 15 amino acids. J gave up 6 bases and V 4 bases, and 6 bases lay outside the gene matches. Per germline, CDR1 SGHVS and CDR2 FQNEAQ. The CDR3 protein is CASSSPGTGANEQFF. The CDR3 nucleotides read TGTGCCAGCAGCTCGCCCGGGACAGGGGCCAATGAGCAGTTCTTC.

The genes are TRBV5-1 and TRBJ2-5, with 9 bases lining up with TRBD2. The V gene's germline CDR1 is SGHRS and CDR2 YFSETQ. Unmatched junction bases numbered 6, after V lost 4 bases and J lost 2 bases. This CDR3 region has 15 residues. The CDR3 coding sequence is TGCGCCAGCAGCACTCTAGCGGGAAAGCAAGAGACCCAGTACTTC. Translation: CASSTLAGKQETQYF.

This clone was detected only a few times. The chain has TRBV29-1 and TRBJ2-3; D is uncertain. The germline gives CDR1 SQVTM, CDR2 ANQGSEA. The ends were cut back, 6 bases at V and 0 bases at J, with 10 bases in the middle. This CDR3 contains 13 residues. Here the CDR3 DNA reads TGCAGCGTAAAAGGCCCTAGCACAGATACGCAGTATTTT. Its protein is CSVKGPSTDTQYF.

The rearrangement uses TRBV7-2 and TRBJ1-2; 8 bases are shared with TRBD1. The CDR3 is made up of 14 amino acids. V gave up 1 base and J gave up 5 bases; unmatched junction bases: 3. Germline CDR1 reads SGHTA; CDR2 reads FQGNSA. CDR3 sequence (DNA): TGTGCCAGCAGCTTAGGGACAGGGAGTTATGGCTACACCTTC. Translating it yields CASSLGTGSYGYTF. Looking up the rest from reference TRBV7-2 and TRBJ1-2 gives the full variable domain: GAGVSQSPSNKVTEKGKDVELRCDPISGHTALYWYRQSLGQGLEFLIYFQGNSAPDKSGLPSDRFSAERTGGSVSTLTIQRTQQEDSAVYLCASSLGTGSYGYTFGSGTRLTVV.

This clone showed up just a few times. The genes are TRBV10-3 and TRBJ2-5, with D possibly being TRBD1 (5 bases). The germline gives CDR1 ENHRY, CDR2 SYGVKD. Trimming stripped 7 bases from V and 1 base from J, with 16 bases between. The CDR3 consists of 15 residues. In DNA, the CDR3 is TGTGCCATCAACGCCAAGGGGTCAATCCAAGAGACCCAGTACTTC. Its translation: CAINAKGSIQETQYF.

The chain has TRBV9 and TRBJ1-6; 10 bases are a match to TRBD1. V was clipped by 3 bases and J by 7 bases; unmatched bases: 19. The CDR3 loop spans 20 amino acids. In germline, CDR1 is SGDLS, CDR2 YYNGEE. CDR3 bases: TGTGCCAGCAGCGCCCTCCAAACCCCGGGACAGGGGATAGGAAATTCACCCCTCCACTTT. It codes for CASSALQTPGQGIGNSPLHF. The full variable domain, completed using reference TRBV9 and TRBJ1-6, is DSGVTQTPKHLITATGQRVTLRCSPRSGDLSVYWYQQSLDQGLQFLIQYYNGEERAKGNILERFSAQQFPDLHSELNLSSLELGDSALYFCASSALQTPGQGIGNSPLHFGNGTRLTVT.

The chain joins TRBV10-3 to TRBJ2-3; 11 positions agree with TRBD2. In germline, CDR1 is ENHRY, CDR2 SYGVKD. The CDR3 extends over 16 amino acids. V dropped 2 bases and J dropped 4; count of bases not matched to a gene: 5. CDR3 sequence reads: CAISEQGSGGADTQYF. The DNA for the CDR3 is TGTGCCATCAGTGAGCAGGGTAGCGGGGGGGCAGATACGCAGTATTTT.

The chain combines TRBV28 with TRBJ2-1; 7 bases fit TRBD1. The V gene's germline CDR1 is MDHEN and CDR2 SYDVKM. Trimming removed 6 bases from V and 4 bases from J; junction bases left unmatched: 9. This CDR3 has 15 residues. The CDR3 is CASSHETGSYNEQFF. The CDR3 DNA reads TGTGCCAGCAGCCATGAGACAGGGTCGTACAATGAGCAGTTCTTC.

This clone was found a few times. The chain recombines TRBV7-2 with TRBJ2-2; 9 bases agree with TRBD1. This CDR3 is built from 15 residues. With 9 bases clipped from V and 5 bases from J, the junction kept 10 bases outside the gene matches. Germline V lookup: CDR1 SGHTA, CDR2 FQGNSA. Written as DNA, the CDR3 is TGTGCCAGTCGACACCGGGACAGGGTAACCGGGGAGCTGTTTTTT. Translating it yields CASRHRDRVTGELFF. Full variable domain (outside the CDR3, taken from reference TRBV7-2 and TRBJ2-2): GAGVSQSPSNKVTEKGKDVELRCDPISGHTALYWYRQSLGQGLEFLIYFQGNSAPDKSGLPSDRFSAERTGGSVSTLTIQRTQQEDSAVYLCASRHRDRVTGELFFGEGSRLTVL.

In its sample, this clone was seen a few times. The chain carries TRBV2 and TRBJ2-4; a possible D gene is TRBD1 (5 bases). The CDR3 is made up of 15 amino acids. CDR1 SNHLY and CDR2 FYNNEI come from the germline V gene. V was pared by 3 bases and J by 0 bases, with 9 bases between. Here the CDR3 reads CASSDPGSAKNIQYF. The CDR3 coding sequence is TGTGCCAGCAGTGATCCAGGGTCAGCCAAAAACATTCAGTACTTC.

This clone came up a few times. This CDR3 reads CASSQEKRGGEDTQYF. In DNA form, the CDR3 reads TGTGCCAGCAGCCAAGAAAAGCGGGGGGGCGAAGATACGCAGTATTTT. The chain recombines TRBV4-2 with TRBJ2-3; 10 nucleotides align to TRBD2. The V and J ends lost 0 bases and 5 bases, in that order; junction bases with no gene match: 5. The germline gives CDR1 LGHNA, CDR2 YNFKEQ. The length of the CDR3 is 16 residues.

This sequence joins TRBV28 and TRBJ1-5; 9 bases are a match to TRBD1. The CDR3 length is 17 residues. Looked up from germline, CDR1 is MDHEN and CDR2 is SYDVKM. V shed 4 bases, J shed 2 bases, and the junction held 9 bases outside the gene matches. The CDR3, as DNA: TGTGCCAGCAGTTCCGGACAGGGGAGGTTTGGCAATCAGCCCCAGCATTTT. As protein: CASSSGQGRFGNQPQHF.

This chain joins TRBV12-5 and TRBJ2-5; D might be TRBD1 (6 bases). This CDR3 is 14 amino acids long. Trimming left V 2 bases short and J 5 bases short, with 12 bases between. Germline CDR1 and CDR2: LGHNT and FRNRAP. The CDR3 DNA is TGTGCTAGTGGTTTGATACAGGGATTTGAGACCCAGTACTTC. Protein product: CASGLIQGFETQYF.

In DNA form, the CDR3 reads TGTGCCAGCAGCTTGAGACTAGCGGGGGAGCAAGAGACCCAGTACTTC. It translates to CASSLRLAGEQETQYF. The rearrangement links TRBV7-2 to TRBJ2-5, with TRBD2 matching over 12 bases. Trimming took 3 bases from V and 2 from J; bases not matched to a gene: 4. Germline V gene sequence: CDR1 SGHTA, CDR2 FQGNSA. The CDR3 runs to 16 residues.

This clone came up a few times. The V call is TRBV29-1, the J call TRBJ2-5; the match to TRBD2 covers 10 bases. This CDR3 is built from 13 residues. The J segment lost 2 bases and the V segment lost 7 bases, leaving 4 bases of the junction unmatched. Germline CDR1 is SQVTM and CDR2 is ANQGSEA. The CDR3 nucleotides read TGCAGCGCGGGACTAGCGCTTCAAGAGACCCAGTACTTC. Translation: CSAGLALQETQYF. The full variable domain, in which reference TRBV29-1 and TRBJ2-5 provide the parts outside the CDR3, is SAVISQKPSRDICQRGTSLTIQCQVDSQVTMMFWYRQQPGQSLTLIATANQGSEATYESGFVIDKFPISRPNLTFSTLTVSNMSPEDSSIYLCSAGLALQETQYFGPGTRLLVL.

In this sample, this clone turned up a few times. The chain is built from TRBV14 and TRBJ1-1; D gene ambiguous. This CDR3 region has 13 residues. V dropped 4 bases and J dropped 0 bases, with 6 bases sitting between them. In germline, CDR1 is SGHDN, CDR2 FVKESK. The CDR3 sequence is CASSRGLNTEAFF. The CDR3, as DNA: TGTGCCAGCAGCCGAGGACTGAACACTGAAGCTTTCTTT.

This clone was detected a few times. V is TRBV5-1 and J is TRBJ2-5; D possibly corresponds to TRBD2 (5 bases). The germline V gene has CDR1 SGHRS and CDR2 YFSETQ. This CDR3 contains 14 residues. Trimming stripped 2 bases from V and 2 bases from J, with 10 bases between. The CDR3 DNA follows: TGCGCCAGCAGCTTCAGGACGGGACAAGAGACCCAGTACTTC. Its translation is CASSFRTGQETQYF.

The rearrangement joins TRBV7-8 to TRBJ1-2; weak D call: TRBD1 (6 bases). Per germline, CDR1 SGHVS and CDR2 FQNEAQ. CDR3 length: 15 residues. Trimming took 0 bases from V and 7 from J, leaving 15 bases between them. Here the CDR3 DNA reads TGTGCCAGCAGCTTAGCTCACGCCAGGGGCAGTGGCTACACCTTC. Translating it yields CASSLAHARGSGYTF. Together with reference TRBV7-8 and TRBJ1-2, the CDR3 gives the full variable domain: GAGVSQSPRYKVAKRGQDVALRCDPISGHVSLFWYQQALGQGPEFLTYFQNEAQLDKSGLPSDRFFAERPEGSVSTLKIQRTQQEDSAVYLCASSLAHARGSGYTFGSGTRLTVV.

The CDR3 loop reads CASSRGQGTTDEQFF. CDR3 bases: TGTGCCAGCTCACGCGGACAGGGGACTACAGATGAGCAGTTCTTC. This chain uses TRBV18 with TRBJ2-1; 9 bases are shared with TRBD1. Germline loops: CDR1 KGHSH, CDR2 LQKENI. The V segment lost 4 bases and the J segment 8 bases; nucleotides outside the gene matches: 9. This CDR3 region has 15 residues.

This clone has just one count. J is TRBJ1-2 and V is TRBV2; no definite D call. The CDR3 loop spans 14 amino acids. The V gene's germline CDR1 is SNHLY and CDR2 FYNNEI. The ends were cut back, 7 bases at V and 1 base at J, with 13 bases in the middle. The CDR3 spells CASITEVDNYGYTF. The CDR3 coding sequence is TGTGCCAGCATCACTGAGGTCGATAACTATGGCTACACCTTC.

DNA for the CDR3: TGTGCCAGCAGCGGGAGCTCTGGGGCCAACGTCCTGACTTTC. The encoded protein is CASSGSSGANVLTF. The J gene is TRBJ2-6, the V gene TRBV7-2; a possible D gene is TRBD2 (5 bases). V lost 5 bases to trimming and J lost 0 bases, with 5 bases between them. Germline-derived CDR1 and CDR2 are SGHTA and FQGNSA. CDR3 length: 14 residues.

CDR3 nucleotide sequence: TGTGCTAGTGGTCCCCCGCGGGACATAGGTGAAGCTTTCTTT. Translating gives CASGPPRDIGEAFF. The chain employs TRBV12-5 and TRBJ1-1, with TRBD1 as a possible D gene (6 bases). Germline V gives CDR1 LGHNT, CDR2 FRNRAP. This CDR3 is built from 14 residues. V dropped 5 bases and J dropped 7 bases, with 17 bases sitting between them.

This clone came up a few times. The chain carries TRBV27 and TRBJ1-1; tentatively, D is TRBD1 (5 bases). Germline V lookup: CDR1 MNHEY, CDR2 SMNVEV (reference sequence). V was cut by 6 bases and J by 6 bases, with 20 bases left in between. The CDR3 totals 15 residues. The CDR3 nucleotides are TGTGCCAGCAGCCCCCGTGGGGCGGGATTGGCTGAAGCTTTCTTT. Its protein is CASSPRGAGLAEAFF.

This chain joins TRBV29-1 and TRBJ2-3; 7 nucleotides align to TRBD1. Looked up from germline, CDR1 is SQVTM and CDR2 is ANQGSEA. The trim removed 5 bases at V and 3 bases at J, leaving 5 bases unmatched. The CDR3 has 13 amino acids. CDR3 loop: CSVPNRGTDTQYF. CDR3 nucleotide sequence: TGCAGCGTTCCTAACAGGGGAACAGATACGCAGTATTTT.

This chain joins TRBV18 and TRBJ1-3; no firm D call. V lost 3 bases and J 0 bases, leaving 15 bases between the germline ends. Germline CDR1 reads KGHSH; CDR2 reads LQKENI. The CDR3 sequence is 17 residues long. The CDR3, as DNA: TGTGCCAGCTCACCGACGGCAGGCCCATACTCTGGAAACACCATATATTTT. Translation gives CASSPTAGPYSGNTIYF.

The table lists this clone with a few counts. CDR3 in amino acids: CASSIYRDMNTQYF. The DNA of the CDR3 is TGTGCCAGCAGTATCTACAGGGATATGAATACGCAGTATTTT. The gene calls are TRBV25-1 and TRBJ2-3; D might be TRBD1 (6 bases). The CDR3 has 14 residues. With 5 bases removed from V and 7 bases from J, the gap between germline ends came to 16 bases. The germline CDR1 and CDR2 sequences are MGHDK and SYGVNS. The full variable domain, in which reference TRBV25-1 and TRBJ2-3 provide the parts outside the CDR3, is EADIYQTPRYLVIGTGKKITLECSQTMGHDKMYWYQQDPGMELHLIHYSYGVNSTEKGDLSSESTVSRIRTEHFPLTLESARPSHTSQYLCASSIYRDMNTQYFGPGTRLTVL.